Listed here are 29 T cell receptor beta chains from one sample, sequenced in a study of early T cells in non-severe SARS-CoV-2 infection. Each CDR3 protein is one row after TCRdb ran MiXCR on the 5' RACE reads. Altogether about 84,000 distinct CDR3 sequences are present, about 12% being singletons, with the ten largest covering about 2.7%. The material sequenced was whole blood. Receptors originate from an adult who was a healthcare worker with PCR-confirmed SARS-CoV-2 infection or an uninfected control (not recorded which).

There are a few counts of this clonotype. The J gene is TRBJ2-7, the V gene TRBV6-6; 9 positions match TRBD2. The germline V gene encodes CDR1 MNHNY and CDR2 SVGAGI (reference sequence). J gave up 3 bases and V 0 bases, and 12 bases lay outside the gene matches. The CDR3 covers 18 residues. CDR3: CASSYSGRGGPSDYEQYF. In nucleotides, the CDR3 is TGTGCCAGCAGTTACTCCGGGCGGGGGGGTCCCTCGGACTACGAGCAGTACTTC.

This clonotype was observed at least ten times. V gene TRBV4-1 combines with J gene TRBJ1-1; D is unclear. Trimming took 4 bases from V and 1 from J, leaving 4 bases between them. Per the germline V gene, CDR1 is MGHRA and CDR2 is YSYEKL. The CDR3 contains 12 residues. The CDR3 DNA sequence: TGCGCCAGCAGCCCAGAGAACACTGAAGCTTTCTTT. It yields the protein CASSPENTEAFF.

The table lists this clonotype with a few counts. The V and J genes are TRBV11-3 and TRBJ2-2; D is unclear. Germline V CDR1 and CDR2: SGHNT, YENEEA. Trimming removed 10 bases at V and 5 bases at J, with 20 bases between. This CDR3 has 15 residues. The CDR3 region has the DNA TGTGCCACCGCCCTTAAAACCAGGATGACCGGGGAGCTGTTTTTT. This encodes CATALKTRMTGELFF.

In its sample, this clonotype was seen many times. The chain has TRBV7-3 and TRBJ2-2; 9 bases agree with TRBD2. This CDR3 is 15 amino acids long. Germline V lookup: CDR1 SGHTA, CDR2 FQGTGA. Unmatched junction bases numbered 1, after V lost 2 bases and J lost 3 bases. CDR3 DNA: TGTGCCAGCAGCTTACTAGCGGGATACACCGGGGAGCTGTTTTTT. Amino acid sequence: CASSLLAGYTGELFF. Based on the CDR3 plus reference TRBV7-3 and TRBJ2-2, the full variable domain is GAGVSQTPSNKVTEKGKYVELRCDPISGHTALYWYRQSLGQGPEFLIYFQGTGAADDSGLPNDRFFAVRPEGSVSTLKIQRTERGDSAVYLCASSLLAGYTGELFFGEGSRLTVL.

The sample holds many counts of this clonotype. The chain recombines TRBV12-3 or TRBV12-4 with TRBJ2-7, with 8 bases fitting TRBD2. The CDR3 extends over 15 amino acids. V dropped 0 bases and J dropped 2; count of bases not matched to a gene: 3. In DNA, the CDR3 is TGTGCCAGCAGTTTAGCTAGCGGGGCGACCTACGAGCAGTACTTC. This sequence encodes CASSLASGATYEQYF.

The gene calls are TRBV10-3 and TRBJ1-1, with D possibly matching TRBD1 (5 bases). Looked up from germline, CDR1 is ENHRY and CDR2 is SYGVKD. The V end was cut by 2 bases, the J end by 6 bases, with 7 bases between. The CDR3 sequence is 12 residues long. In DNA form, the CDR3 reads TGTGCCATCAGTGAGCAGGGTTCTGAAGCTTTCTTT. This sequence encodes CAISEQGSEAFF.

This clonotype has a handful of counts. The V and J genes are TRBV2 and TRBJ1-5; possibly TRBD1 for D (5 bases). Trimming cost V 6 bases and J 3 bases, with 9 bases left between them. Germline CDR1 SNHLY, CDR2 FYNNEI. The CDR3 extends over 13 amino acids. CDR3: CASRGVDNQPQHF. The CDR3 DNA reads as TGTGCCAGCAGAGGGGTGGACAATCAGCCCCAGCATTTT.

This clonotype has just a few counts. The rearrangement joins TRBV28 to TRBJ2-7, with D tentatively TRBD1 (6 bases). V gave up 6 bases and J gave up 6 bases, with 15 bases separating them. The CDR3 loop spans 13 amino acids. The germline V gene has CDR1 MDHEN and CDR2 SYDVKM. For the CDR3, the DNA is TGTGCCAGCAGCCCCGGACAGTTAGTCGAGCAGTACTTC. Its protein product is CASSPGQLVEQYF.

This clonotype has more than one count but fewer than ten. The CDR3 DNA follows: TGTGCCAGCAGCTTAGCGGAGGGGGCGGTTGGGGCCAACGTCCTGACTTTC. The encoded protein is CASSLAEGAVGANVLTF. The rearrangement links TRBV13 to TRBJ2-6; TRBD1 might be the D (7 bases). Trimming cost V 1 base and J 3 bases, with 13 bases left between them. The CDR3 is made up of 17 amino acids. Germline V lookup: CDR1 PRHDT, CDR2 FYEKMQ (reference sequence).

This clonotype appeared a few times. The J gene is TRBJ2-1, the V gene TRBV11-3, with 8 bases lining up with TRBD2. With V trimmed by 0 bases and J by 3 bases, 22 bases remained unmatched. Germline assignment: CDR1 SGHNT and CDR2 YENEEA. CDR3 size: 22 residues. CDR3 loop: CASSLDLGIFSSSGTHYNEQFF. In nucleotides, the CDR3 is TGTGCCAGCAGCTTAGATTTAGGTATCTTTTCGAGTAGCGGGACCCACTACAATGAGCAGTTCTTC.

There are a few counts of this clonotype. The chain couples TRBV9 to TRBJ2-2; 11 positions agree with TRBD2. V lost 0 bases, J lost 5 bases, and 9 bases stayed unmatched. There are 18 residues in the CDR3. The germline CDR1 and CDR2 sequences are SGDLS and YYNGEE. CDR3 bases: TGTGCCAGCAGCGTAGTTTCTAGCGGGGGGCTGTGGACCGGGGAGCTGTTTTTT. Translation gives CASSVVSSGGLWTGELFF.

This clonotype was detected only a few times. V and J are TRBV3-1 and TRBJ1-1; D uncertain. Germline lookup yields CDR1 LGHDT and CDR2 YNNKEL (reference sequence). Between the trimmed V and J ends, which lost 1 base and 1 base, there was a span of 10 bases. This CDR3 comprises 15 residues. This CDR3 is CASSQGATGNTEAFF. The CDR3 DNA follows: TGTGCCAGCAGCCAAGGGGCAACGGGGAACACTGAAGCTTTCTTT. Full variable domain (missing parts from reference TRBV3-1 and TRBJ1-1): DTAVSQTPKYLVTQMGNDKSIKCEQNLGHDTMYWYKQDSKKFLKIMFSYNNKELIINETVPNRFSPKSPDKAHLNLHINSLELGDSAVYFCASSQGATGNTEAFFGQGTRLTVV.

This clonotype was picked up a small number of times. V usage is TRBV6-2 or TRBV6-3 and J usage is TRBJ1-2; the D gene is possibly TRBD1 (6 bases). The V gene's germline CDR1 is MNHEY and CDR2 SVGEGT. The CDR3 contains 16 residues. Trimming took 4 bases from V and 4 from J, leaving 19 bases between them. This chain's CDR3 is CASSFAGTQAFYGYTF. CDR3 coding DNA: TGTGCCAGCAGTTTTGCCGGGACACAAGCGTTCTATGGCTACACCTTC.

This clonotype has more than one count but fewer than ten. This rearrangement joins TRBV20-1 to TRBJ2-7, with 7 bases fitting TRBD2. Germline V gene sequence: CDR1 DFQATT, CDR2 SNEGSKA (reference sequence). V trimming: 3 bases; J trimming: 7 bases; junction bases outside the gene matches: 12. This CDR3 is built from 14 residues. The CDR3 DNA follows: TGCAGTGCTAGCGGGAGGCCCCCCCTAGGGGAGCAGTACTTC. As protein: CSASGRPPLGEQYF.

Ten or more counts support this clonotype. The chain joins TRBV11-1 to TRBJ2-2; D is unresolved. The germline CDR1 and CDR2 sequences are SGHAT and FQDESV (reference sequence). The CDR3 is 16 amino acids. Trimming shortened V by 5 bases and J by 3 bases, and 16 bases separated the two germline ends. The CDR3 region is CASSPRYAPDTGELFF. The CDR3 DNA reads as TGTGCCAGCAGCCCACGATACGCTCCAGACACCGGGGAGCTGTTTTTT. The full variable domain, completed using reference TRBV11-1 and TRBJ2-2, is EAEVAQSPRYKITEKSQAVAFWCDPISGHATLYWYRQILGQGPELLVQFQDESVVDDSQLPKDRFSAERLKGVDSTLKIQPAELGDSAMYLCASSPRYAPDTGELFFGEGSRLTVL.

The sample holds many counts of this clonotype. V usage is TRBV6-5 and J usage is TRBJ1-2, with TRBD1 identical over 7 bases. This CDR3 comprises 14 residues. Germline V gives CDR1 MNHEY, CDR2 SVGAGI. Trimming cost V 0 bases and J 5 bases; bases outside gene matches: 3. The DNA for the CDR3 is TGTGCCAGCAGTTACTCGTCAGGGGGATATGGCTACACCTTC. It encodes CASSYSSGGYGYTF.

The J gene is TRBJ2-7, the V gene TRBV5-5; a possible D gene is TRBD2 (5 bases). The CDR3 contains 16 residues. Germline lookup yields CDR1 SGHKS and CDR2 YYEKEE (reference sequence). V was trimmed by 7 bases and J by 7 bases, leaving 27 bases between them. The CDR3 sequence is CASSGFSGLMRNEQYF. CDR3 bases: TGTGCCAGCTCGGGATTCAGTGGGCTAATGAGGAATGAGCAGTACTTC.

This clonotype was seen repeatedly, ten times or more. The chain couples TRBV7-6 to TRBJ1-1, with D possibly matching TRBD1 (5 bases). The CDR3 extends over 17 amino acids. Trimming pared 0 bases from V and 0 bases from J, leaving 14 bases between. Germline V lookup: CDR1 SGHVS, CDR2 FNYEAQ. CDR3 residues: CASSLAIGTALNTEAFF. The CDR3 bases are TGTGCCAGCAGCTTAGCGATTGGGACCGCGCTGAACACTGAAGCTTTCTTT.

This clonotype has ten or more counts. The CDR3 carries no conserved terminal phenylalanine or tryptophan, so it likely arises from a read error. The chain joins TRBV30 to TRBJ1-2, with 9 bases fitting TRBD1. The V segment lost 1 base and the J segment 4 bases; nucleotides outside the gene matches: 1. CDR1 and CDR2 (germline): GTSNPN, SVGIG (reference sequence). The CDR3 is 13 amino acids. CDR3 region: CAWSEGQGYGYTS. As DNA, the CDR3 is TGTGCCTGGAGTGAGGGACAGGGCTATGGCTACACCTCC.

This chain connects TRBV2 to TRBJ2-1; D might be TRBD1 or TRBD2, each matching 5 bases. Trimming took 0 bases from V and 9 from J, leaving 6 bases between them. The germline V gene encodes CDR1 SNHLY and CDR2 FYNNEI. The CDR3 sequence is 12 residues long. CDR3: CASSEAGVEQFF. CDR3 nucleotides: TGTGCCAGCAGTGAAGCGGGGGTTGAGCAGTTCTTC.

Many counts were recorded for this clonotype. The chain links TRBV12-3 or TRBV12-4 to TRBJ2-2; D is unclear. Trimming shortened V by 6 bases and J by 5 bases, and 10 bases separated the two germline ends. The length of the CDR3 is 13 residues. CDR3 nucleotide sequence: TGTGCCAGCAGCCTCGCGAGTACCGGGGAGCTGTTTTTT. This encodes CASSLASTGELFF.

This clonotype was counted at least ten times. The chain joins TRBV11-2 to TRBJ2-1, with D uncertain. The CDR3 spans 15 residues. From germline, CDR1 is SGHAT and CDR2 FQNNGV. V was cut by 0 bases and J by 0 bases, with 6 bases left in between. The CDR3 loop reads CASSLDPSSYNEQFF. CDR3 sequence (DNA): TGTGCCAGCAGCTTAGACCCCAGCTCCTACAATGAGCAGTTCTTC.

This clonotype has ten or more counts. The rearrangement joins TRBV7-8 to TRBJ1-1, with a tentative D call TRBD1 (6 bases). Germline CDR1 reads SGHVS; CDR2 reads FQNEAQ. V gave up 5 bases and J gave up 4 bases, with 14 bases separating them. This CDR3 has 14 amino acids. CDR3 bases: TGTGCCAGCAGCACTATACAGGGTTCCACTGAAGCTTTCTTT. Amino acids: CASSTIQGSTEAFF.

The chain is built from TRBV12-3 or TRBV12-4 and TRBJ2-7; D is unresolved. The CDR3 contains 13 residues. V lost 6 bases, J lost 4 bases, and 13 bases lay in between. This chain's CDR3 is CASSPWHWYEQYF. The CDR3 bases are TGTGCCAGCAGCCCCTGGCACTGGTACGAGCAGTACTTC.

This clonotype was counted many times. The chain employs TRBV4-1 and TRBJ2-7; 7 nucleotides line up with TRBD1. Unmatched junction bases numbered 23, after V lost 3 bases and J lost 6 bases. CDR1 is MGHRA and CDR2 is YSYEKL in the germline V gene. This CDR3 spans 19 amino acids. In nucleotides, the CDR3 is TGCGCCAGCAGCCACCAGGCGCAGGGGGTCGGTTTAGCAGGGTCCGAGCAGTACTTC. Its protein is CASSHQAQGVGLAGSEQYF.

This clonotype has a count of ten or more. CDR3 DNA sequence: TGTGCCATGAGCGGGGGTGAGACCCAGTACTTC. Translated: CAMSGGETQYF. This chain connects TRBV10-3 to TRBJ2-5, with 8 bases fitting TRBD2. Germline V gene sequence: CDR1 ENHRY, CDR2 SYGVKD. Trimming cost V 9 bases and J 5 bases; bases outside gene matches: 2. The CDR3 has 11 residues.

The chain employs TRBV19 and TRBJ1-2; D not resolved. The germline V gene encodes CDR1 LNHDA and CDR2 SQIVND (reference sequence). The CDR3 totals 14 residues. Trimming pared 0 bases from V and 4 bases from J, leaving 9 bases between. The CDR3 protein is CASSIELRSYGYTF. The CDR3 DNA follows: TGTGCCAGTAGTATAGAACTAAGGAGCTATGGCTACACCTTC.

In its sample, this clonotype was seen a few times. The V and J genes are TRBV27 and TRBJ2-1; D remains unclear. Germline CDR1 is MNHEY and CDR2 is SMNVEV (reference sequence). Trimming removed 2 bases at V and 0 bases at J, with 5 bases between. The CDR3 is 14 residues long. This chain's CDR3 is CASSLRSSYNEQFF. CDR3 nucleotide sequence: TGTGCCAGCAGTTTAAGGAGCTCCTACAATGAGCAGTTCTTC.

The chain recombines TRBV19 with TRBJ2-1; 11 bases are a match to TRBD1. Germline V lookup: CDR1 LNHDA, CDR2 SQIVND (reference sequence). The CDR3 spans 16 residues. V lost 5 bases to trimming and J lost 5 bases; unmatched junction nucleotides: 8. The CDR3 sequence is CASSAPGQGVHNEQFF. In DNA form, the CDR3 reads TGTGCCAGTAGTGCGCCGGGACAGGGGGTTCACAATGAGCAGTTCTTC.